This is a list of T cell receptor beta chains from one sample in a study of early T cells in non-severe SARS-CoV-2 infection. In TCRdb, the 5' RACE reads were re-called with MiXCR into one record per CDR3 protein. The sample holds under 60,000 distinct CDR3 sequences, approximately 8% seen once. The material sequenced was whole blood. Source of these receptors: an adult who was a healthcare worker with PCR-confirmed SARS-CoV-2 infection or an uninfected control (not recorded which). Each CDR3 is given without its conserved first and last residue. D genes are given only for firm matches.

TRBV20-1	TRBD1	TRBJ2-1	SATDRDPYNEQF
TRBV29-1	-	TRBJ2-4	SVFVGPGLNIQY
TRBV11-2	TRBD2	TRBJ2-7	ASSLWSGGSYEQY
TRBV4-1	TRBD2	TRBJ2-2	ASSQVAGGPRELF
TRBV11-2	TRBD2	TRBJ2-7	ASSFLLVAGGPYEQY
TRBV29-1	-	TRBJ2-1	SVGGRSSHEQF
TRBV13	-	TRBJ2-7	ASSSGLSPYEQY
TRBV10-3	TRBD1	TRBJ2-3	AIGGQGSADTQY
TRBV5-1	TRBD1	TRBJ2-7	ASSVGTGVGYEQY
TRBV12-3/TRBV12-4	TRBD1	TRBJ1-5	ASTPPGTVNQPQH
TRBV29-1	-	TRBJ2-7	SVVAGSSYEQY
TRBV21-1	-	TRBJ2-2	ASSSTVYTGELF
TRBV5-1	-	TRBJ1-1	ASSWDPRTRTEAF
TRBV5-6	TRBD1	TRBJ1-1	ASSLLGQGRGEAF
TRBV7-6	TRBD1	TRBJ2-2	ASSLAPGTVTTGELF
TRBV3-1	-	TRBJ2-6	ASSQLPGPGANVLT
TRBV20-1	-	TRBJ1-6	SATRDGNNSPLH
TRBV5-1	TRBD1	TRBJ2-7	ASSFDRERYEQY
TRBV6-5	TRBD2	TRBJ2-7	ASSPLAGGLHEQY
TRBV5-1	TRBD1	TRBJ1-4	ASSTGQGTEKLF
TRBV12-3/TRBV12-4	-	TRBJ2-3	ASSTPDTQY
TRBV30	-	TRBJ2-5	AWSDQQETQY
TRBV9	TRBD2	TRBJ2-1	ASSADGTTSNEQF
TRBV7-7	TRBD2	TRBJ2-3	ASSLAGGPGDTQY
TRBV7-6	TRBD1	TRBJ1-3	ASTAGTGWDTIY
TRBV14	-	TRBJ2-5	ASSPPTTPYQETQY
TRBV5-6	-	TRBJ2-7	ASSLESTYEQY
TRBV20-1	TRBD1	TRBJ2-1	SARDSQGAGNEQF
TRBV3-1	-	TRBJ2-7	ASSQAGGEQY
TRBV7-9	TRBD1	TRBJ1-5	ASSQGARGNQPQH
TRBV15	-	TRBJ2-3	ATSRSTGGDAVDTQY
TRBV7-9	-	TRBJ2-5	ASSLLEGGKTQY
TRBV11-2	-	TRBJ2-5	ASSLREETQY
TRBV30	-	TRBJ1-5	AWSFGGGNQPQH
TRBV7-9	TRBD1	TRBJ2-1	ASRPTGTDEQF
TRBV4-2	-	TRBJ2-2	ASSQTGLELF
TRBV5-1	-	TRBJ2-1	ASSLRWGAARDEQF
TRBV2	TRBD2	TRBJ2-2	ASSAIRTSGGSGELF
TRBV2	-	TRBJ2-7	ASSEGSGGSYEQY
TRBV7-2	-	TRBJ2-3	ASSPRVLITDTQY
TRBV6-6	TRBD2	TRBJ2-5	ASSLGLASKMVETQY
TRBV10-2	-	TRBJ1-5	ASSPRTENQPQH
TRBV20-1	-	TRBJ2-1	RSGPINNEQF
TRBV27	-	TRBJ2-1	ASSPAMGERYNEQF
TRBV4-1	-	TRBJ1-5	ASSLQESDQPQH
TRBV6-5	-	TRBJ2-3	ASSSPNWRTDTQY
TRBV18	-	TRBJ1-5	ASSPSGGTSNQPQH
TRBV4-1	-	TRBJ1-1	ASSSVGGGGTEVF
TRBV29-1	TRBD2	TRBJ2-1	SVEGMGTSGYEQF
TRBV10-1	TRBD2	TRBJ2-3	ASSSGRGHTADTQY
TRBV2	-	TRBJ2-7	ASYGGDEQY
TRBV5-5	-	TRBJ2-7	ASTTLQGRGYEQY
TRBV20-1	TRBD1	TRBJ1-1	SVIRPQGADTEAF